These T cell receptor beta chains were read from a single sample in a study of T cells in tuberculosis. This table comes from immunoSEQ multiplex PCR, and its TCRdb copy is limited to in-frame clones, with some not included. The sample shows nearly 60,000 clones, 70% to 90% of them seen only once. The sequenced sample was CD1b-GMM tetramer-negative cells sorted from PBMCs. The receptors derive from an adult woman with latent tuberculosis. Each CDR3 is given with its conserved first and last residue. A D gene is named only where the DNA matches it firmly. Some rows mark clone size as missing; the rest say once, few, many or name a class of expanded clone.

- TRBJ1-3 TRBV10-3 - CAVGREARGNTIYF
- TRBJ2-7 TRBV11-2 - CASSPPWPGPYEQYF
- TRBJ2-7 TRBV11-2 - CASSPRSEQYF
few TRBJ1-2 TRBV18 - CASSPPNREYGYTF
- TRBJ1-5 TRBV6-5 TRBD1 CASSGTGNQPQHF
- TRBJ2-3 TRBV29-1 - CSTGWGRTDTQYF
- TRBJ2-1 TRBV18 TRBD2 CASSPSGLAGVKAQFF
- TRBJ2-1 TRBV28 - CASSPLGQLAKNFNEQFF
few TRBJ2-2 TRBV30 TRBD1 CAWSKRTGGPNTGELFF
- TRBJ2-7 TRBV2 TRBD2 CASKYVRGDSYEQYF
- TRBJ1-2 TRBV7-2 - CASSLEIRDYGYTF
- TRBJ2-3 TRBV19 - CASSIYSGSTDTQYF
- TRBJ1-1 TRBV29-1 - CSVEVRGGFDTEAFF
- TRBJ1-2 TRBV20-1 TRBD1 CSAWTGDGYTF
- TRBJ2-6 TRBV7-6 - CASSLGPSGANVLTF
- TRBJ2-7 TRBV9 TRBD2 CASSPRLAGEFSYEQYF
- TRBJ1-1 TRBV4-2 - CASSQDEAVNTEAFF
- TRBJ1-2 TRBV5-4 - CASSLGRQLNYGYTF
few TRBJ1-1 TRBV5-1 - CASSLERGEAFF
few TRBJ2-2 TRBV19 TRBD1 CASRRTGGIEDTGELFF
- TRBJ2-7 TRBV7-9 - CASSSQGAEQYF
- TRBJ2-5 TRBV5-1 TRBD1 CASSLTGGETQYF
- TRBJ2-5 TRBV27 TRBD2 CASSLIAGGETQYF
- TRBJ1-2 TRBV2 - CASSATSGYTF
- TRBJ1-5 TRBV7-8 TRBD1 CASSSLRQGLYQPQHF
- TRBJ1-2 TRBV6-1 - CASSEVAGNYGYTF
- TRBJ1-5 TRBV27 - CASRLGTQGDQPQHF
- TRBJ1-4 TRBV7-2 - CASSLEIATNEKLFF
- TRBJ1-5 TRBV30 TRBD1 CAWGQGPNQPQHF
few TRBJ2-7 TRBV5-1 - CASSLAGGSYEQYF
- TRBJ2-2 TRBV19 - CASSIGQYTGELFF
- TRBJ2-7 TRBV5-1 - CASSKDRAYEQYF
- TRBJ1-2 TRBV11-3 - CASSLDHDYGYTF
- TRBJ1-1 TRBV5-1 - CASSLEHLTNTEAFF
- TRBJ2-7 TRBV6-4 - CASSAESGATYEQYF
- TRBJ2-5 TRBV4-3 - CASSQGRDVGETQYF
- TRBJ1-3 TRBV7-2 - CASSFLDSLDSTIYF
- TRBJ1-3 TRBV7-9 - CASSLSRENTIYF
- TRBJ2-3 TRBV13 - CASSLGTRTDTQYF
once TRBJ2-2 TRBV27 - CASSPEENTGELFF
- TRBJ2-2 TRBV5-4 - CASSLTGFPGELFF
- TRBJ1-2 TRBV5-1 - CASSLGVGRDYGYTF
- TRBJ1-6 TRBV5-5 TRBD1 CASSFWDRGPNSPLHF
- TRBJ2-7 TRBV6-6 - CASSYPGKSSYEQYF
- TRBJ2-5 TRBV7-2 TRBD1 CASSLRDRGRSMETQYF
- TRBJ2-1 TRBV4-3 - CASSQETPGYEQFF
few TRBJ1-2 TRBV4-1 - CASSLIPTQGNYGYTF
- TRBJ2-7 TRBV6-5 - CATLIRGRLNYEQYF
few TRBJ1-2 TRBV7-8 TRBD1 CASSLEGTARGGYTF
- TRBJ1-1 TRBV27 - CASSLSSVVGAFF
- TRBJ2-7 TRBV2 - CASKAPGTSYEQYF
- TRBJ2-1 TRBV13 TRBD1 CASTQGPGGSSGEQFF
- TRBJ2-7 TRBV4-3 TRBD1 CASSQDITSGQGNYEQYF
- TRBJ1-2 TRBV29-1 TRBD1 CSVGTGVAGYTF
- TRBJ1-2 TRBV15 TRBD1 CATSRADRGGGGYTF